The present T cell receptor beta chain was sequenced within a study of OX40 agonist ivuxolimab in advanced cancers. Profiling relied on immunoSEQ multiplex PCR, and the TCRdb table lists in-frame clones only, not all of them. This sample carries about 69,000 clones, more than 70% of them seen once, and the ten largest clones take roughly 6.1%. The CDR3 spans 18 residues. Germline CDR1 and CDR2: LNHDA and SQIVND (reference sequence). Deletions cut 1 base from V and 0 bases from J, with 16 bases between. The receptor comes from an adult with an advanced solid tumor such as melanoma, head and neck, liver or kidney cancer. The chain uses TRBV19 and TRBJ2-1, with D tentatively TRBD1 or TRBD2 (5 bases each). Sample: CD4+ or CD8+ T cells sorted from blood, taken in a trial of the OX40 agonist ivuxolimab. The CDR3 region is CASSIGGGQTDSYNEQFF. In nucleotides, the CDR3 is TGTGCCAGTAGTATAGGAGGAGGACAAACCGACTCCTACAATGAGCAGTTCTTC.